This T cell receptor (beta chain) emerged from a study of blood T cell repertoires in COVID-19 (dated by TCRdb to the early 2020s). Broadly, across the study: Samples from collaborators originated in the United States, Italy and Spain and spanned both the acute and convalescent phases of COVID-19. The samples were drawn from the first 160 participants of the ongoing ImmuneRACE study and from 950 to 1,500 subjects provided by 6 global collaborators. The material from the prospective study consisted of cDNA or gDNA derived from T cells, B-cell-depleted T cells, or PBMCs. The repertoires were made available in a free public database intended to serve as a resource for research on the immune response to SARS-CoV-2. Deeply sampled blood TCRbeta repertoires from subjects exposed to, actively infected with, or recovered from COVID-19 were included in the dataset. The sample metadata nearly always contained a de-identified subject ID, COVID-19 status, age in years and sex. Where available, HLA class I and class II types were obtained from metadata supplied by the sample provider rather than from assay-based typing.

The CDR3 starts with the cysteine, ends with the phenylalanine, and has 14 residues. Only the CDR3 DNA is retained, 42 bases long and in frame from the first base. CDR1 and CDR2 are drawn from the germline V gene (reference sequence): LGHDT, YNNKEL. At the junction V is shortened by 11 bases and J by 5 bases, with 21 bases in between. As regards this clone: Its recognized antigen is unknown. Per-base qualities were not stored, and no clone one base away is much larger.

The immunoSEQ Assay, a bias-controlled multiplex PCR, was used to amplify TCRbeta CDR3 regions from genomic DNA. The study's processing was this. Nucleated cell counts per sample were estimated from amplification of reference gene primers within the assay. To quantify the absolute abundance of each unique TCRbeta CDR3 rearrangement, sequence reads were collapsed and filtered. Productive Simpson clonality was computed per sample as the square root of Simpson's diversity index over productive rearrangements. In TCRdb, the immuneACCESS table is reduced to in-frame sequences with V and J assigned. These tables do not hold every clone; where another copy was compared, an unresolved V gene accounts for under half, and the others remain unexplained. From that table come the V and J calls and clone size; the DNA was used to work out D and trimming. The sample table lists roughly 75,000 clones, more than 65% of them with a count of one. The top ten clones comprise about 0.83% of the sample.

Whole blood was collected in K2EDTA tubes by collaborating institutions according to the institutions' own protocols. For TCRbeta analysis, collaborators shipped samples as frozen whole blood, isolated PBMCs, or DNA extracted from either of those sample types. Here is what the overall study found, with its caveats: How much clinical and demographic metadata was included differed by source and by participant, and the metadata was provided uncurated.

Sequenced input: peripheral blood. The sequence was collected from a woman in her 70s with acute or convalescent COVID-19. The chain joins TRBV3-1 (or the pseudogene TRBV3-2) to TRBJ1-1; the D segment could be TRBD1, given 6 matching bases. The nucleotide sequence reads TGTGCCGGCCCACCCATCGGGGGGCCGACTGAAGCTTTCTTT. Its amino acids are CAGPPIGGPTEAFF.